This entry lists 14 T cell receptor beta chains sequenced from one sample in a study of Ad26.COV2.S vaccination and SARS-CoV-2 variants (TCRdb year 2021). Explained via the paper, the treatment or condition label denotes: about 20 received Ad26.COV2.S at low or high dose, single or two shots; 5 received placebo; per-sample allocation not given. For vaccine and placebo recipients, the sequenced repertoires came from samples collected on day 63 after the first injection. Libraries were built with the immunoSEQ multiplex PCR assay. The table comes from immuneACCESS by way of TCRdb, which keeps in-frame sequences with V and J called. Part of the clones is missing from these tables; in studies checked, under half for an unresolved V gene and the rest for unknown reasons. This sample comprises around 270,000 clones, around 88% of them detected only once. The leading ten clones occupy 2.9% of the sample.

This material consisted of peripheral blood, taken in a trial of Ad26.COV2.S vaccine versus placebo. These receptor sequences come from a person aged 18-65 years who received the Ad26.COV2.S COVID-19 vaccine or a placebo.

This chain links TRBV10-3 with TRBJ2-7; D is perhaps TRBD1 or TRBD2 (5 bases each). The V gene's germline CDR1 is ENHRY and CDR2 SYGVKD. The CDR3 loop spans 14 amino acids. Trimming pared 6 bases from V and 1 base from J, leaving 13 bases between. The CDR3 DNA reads TGTGCCATCAGGGGGACGTCGGATTCCTACGAGCAGTACTTC. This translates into CAIRGTSDSYEQYF.

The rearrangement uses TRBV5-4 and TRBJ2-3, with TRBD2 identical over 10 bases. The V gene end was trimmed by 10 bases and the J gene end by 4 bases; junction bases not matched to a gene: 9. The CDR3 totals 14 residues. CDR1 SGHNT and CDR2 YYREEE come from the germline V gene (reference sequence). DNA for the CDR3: TGTGCCCTAAAGAGCGGGGGGGCACCAGATACGCAGTATTTT. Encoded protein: CALKSGGAPDTQYF.

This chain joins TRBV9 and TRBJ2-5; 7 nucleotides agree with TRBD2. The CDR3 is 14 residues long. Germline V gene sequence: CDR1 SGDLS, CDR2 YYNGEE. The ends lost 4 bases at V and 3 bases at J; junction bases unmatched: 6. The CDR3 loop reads CASSPGTTEETQYF. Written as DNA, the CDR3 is TGTGCCAGCAGCCCTGGGACTACGGAAGAGACCCAGTACTTC.

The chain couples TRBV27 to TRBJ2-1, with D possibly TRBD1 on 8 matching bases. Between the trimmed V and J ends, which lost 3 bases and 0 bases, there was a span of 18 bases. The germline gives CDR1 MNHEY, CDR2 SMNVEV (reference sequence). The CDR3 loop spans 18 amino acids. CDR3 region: CASSFRGPSGSSYNEQFF. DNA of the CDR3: TGTGCCAGCAGTTTCAGGGGGCCTAGCGGCAGCTCCTACAATGAGCAGTTCTTC.

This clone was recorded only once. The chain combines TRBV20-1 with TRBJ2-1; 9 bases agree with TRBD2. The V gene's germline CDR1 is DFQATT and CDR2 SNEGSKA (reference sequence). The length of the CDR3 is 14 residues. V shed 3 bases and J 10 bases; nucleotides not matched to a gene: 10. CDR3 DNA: TGCAGTGCTAGTGTGGTAGCGGGGGCGAGGGAGCAGTTCTTC. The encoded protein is CSASVVAGAREQFF.

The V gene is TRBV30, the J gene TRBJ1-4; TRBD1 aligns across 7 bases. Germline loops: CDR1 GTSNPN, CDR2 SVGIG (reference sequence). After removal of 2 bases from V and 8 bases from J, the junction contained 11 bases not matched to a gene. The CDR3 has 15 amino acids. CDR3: CAWSPTGRHREKLFF. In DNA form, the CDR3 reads TGTGCCTGGAGTCCGACAGGGCGGCATCGAGAAAAACTGTTTTTT.

The CDR3 DNA sequence: TGCGCCAGCAGCCGGACTAACTTTCACCCGAACACCGGGGAGCTGTTTTTT. It translates to CASSRTNFHPNTGELFF. The chain uses TRBV4-3 and TRBJ2-2, with D tentatively TRBD2 (6 bases). The CDR3 has 17 amino acids. V was cut by 4 bases and J by 0 bases, with 15 bases left in between. Looked up from germline, CDR1 is LGHNA and CDR2 is YSLEER.

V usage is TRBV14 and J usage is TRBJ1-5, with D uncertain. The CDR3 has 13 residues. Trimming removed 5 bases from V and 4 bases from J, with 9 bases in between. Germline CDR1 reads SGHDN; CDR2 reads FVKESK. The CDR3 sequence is CASSKGVNQPQHF. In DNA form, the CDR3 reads TGTGCCAGCAGCAAAGGAGTTAATCAGCCCCAGCATTTT.

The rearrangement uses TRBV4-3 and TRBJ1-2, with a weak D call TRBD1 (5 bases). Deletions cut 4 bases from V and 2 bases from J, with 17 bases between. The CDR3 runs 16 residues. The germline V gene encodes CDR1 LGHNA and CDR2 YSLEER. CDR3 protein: CASSPLLGQGNYGYTF. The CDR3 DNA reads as TGCGCCAGCAGCCCCCTTTTGGGGCAGGGAAACTATGGCTACACCTTC.

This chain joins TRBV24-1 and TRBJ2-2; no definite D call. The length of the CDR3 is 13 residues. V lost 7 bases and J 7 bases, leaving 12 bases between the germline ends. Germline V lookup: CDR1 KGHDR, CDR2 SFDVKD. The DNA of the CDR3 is TGTGCCACCAGAAGCCCCCGATTCGGGGAGCTGTTTTTT. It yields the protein CATRSPRFGELFF.

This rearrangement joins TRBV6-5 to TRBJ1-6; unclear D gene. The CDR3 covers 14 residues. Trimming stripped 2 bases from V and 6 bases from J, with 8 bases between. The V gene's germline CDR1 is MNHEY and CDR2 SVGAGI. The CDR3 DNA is TGTGCCAGCAGTTACGAGTCTGCTAATTCACCCCTCCACTTT. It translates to CASSYESANSPLHF.

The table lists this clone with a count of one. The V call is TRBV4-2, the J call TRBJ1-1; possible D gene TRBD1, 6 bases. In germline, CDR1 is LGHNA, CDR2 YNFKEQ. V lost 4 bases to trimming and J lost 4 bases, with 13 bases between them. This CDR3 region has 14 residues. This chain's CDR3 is CASSPDRRGTEAFF. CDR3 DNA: TGTGCCAGCAGCCCGGACAGACGAGGCACTGAAGCTTTCTTT.

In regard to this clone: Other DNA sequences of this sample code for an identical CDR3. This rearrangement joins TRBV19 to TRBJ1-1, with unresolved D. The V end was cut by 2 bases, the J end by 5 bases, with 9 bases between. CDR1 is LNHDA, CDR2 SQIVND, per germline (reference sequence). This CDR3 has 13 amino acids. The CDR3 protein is CASSITGRTEAFF. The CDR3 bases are TGTGCCAGTAGTATAACCGGCCGGACTGAAGCTTTCTTT. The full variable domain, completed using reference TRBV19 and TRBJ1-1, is DGGITQSPKYLFRKEGQNVTLSCEQNLNHDAMYWYRQDPGQGLRLIYYSQIVNDFQKGDIAEGYSVSREKKESFPLTVTSAQKNPTAFYLCASSITGRTEAFFGQGTRLTVV.

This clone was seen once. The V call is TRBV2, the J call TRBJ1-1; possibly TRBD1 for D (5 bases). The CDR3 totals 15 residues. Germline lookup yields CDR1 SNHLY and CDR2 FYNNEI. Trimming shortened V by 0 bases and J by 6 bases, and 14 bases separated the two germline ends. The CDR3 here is CASSEARGGKSEAFF. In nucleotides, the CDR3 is TGTGCCAGCAGTGAAGCAAGGGGTGGGAAGTCTGAAGCTTTCTTT.